This T cell receptor (beta chain) was obtained from a study of blood T cell repertoires in COVID-19. Study at large: COVID-19 samples, acute and convalescent, were from the United States, Italy and Spain. From T cells, B-cell-depleted T cells, or PBMCs came the material, which was cDNA or gDNA.

In the original workflow: Counts of nucleated cells, estimated from reference gene primer amplification, were obtained. TCRdb keeps only in-frame clones here, not all; method: immunoSEQ multiplex PCR. V and J calls and clone size come straight from that table; D and trimming were deduced from the DNA. The table has about 150,000 clones, roughly nine tenths seen once; the top ten hold about 2.5%. The CDR3 runs to 15 residues. V was trimmed by 4 bases and J by 3 bases, leaving 14 bases between them. Germline loops: CDR1 SGHRS, CDR2 YFSETQ. The sequenced material came from peripheral blood. The chain employs TRBV5-1 and TRBJ2-1; D may be TRBD1 (5 bases). The clonotype originates from a woman between 65 and 79 years old with acute or convalescent COVID-19. The CDR3 nucleotides are TGCGCCAGCAGCCCTCGGACATCAGACTACAATGAGCAGTTCTTC. Encoded protein: CASSPRTSDYNEQFF.